The rows below give T cell receptor beta chains drawn from one sample of a study of OX40 agonist ivuxolimab in advanced cancers. This table comes from immunoSEQ multiplex PCR, and its TCRdb copy is limited to in-frame clones, with some not included. Here the sample spans 56,000 or so clones, around 81% being singletons. The sequencing used CD4+ or CD8+ T cells sorted from blood, collected in a trial of the OX40 agonist ivuxolimab. These receptors were taken from an adult with an advanced solid tumor such as melanoma, head and neck, liver or kidney cancer. Each CDR3 is given with its conserved first and last residue. D genes are given only for firm matches. Not all rows give a size; the values are once, few, many and, for expanded clones, a class.

len,d_gene,abundance,v_gene,j_gene,CDR3nt,CDR3aa
13,NA,NA,TRBV10-2,TRBJ2-5,TGCGCCAGCCGTGGCGGGGGCTTAGAGACCCAGTACTTC,CASRGGGLETQYF
13,NA,NA,TRBV19,TRBJ1-5,TGTGCCAGTTCCGAACAGAGCAATCAGCCCCAGCATTTT,CASSEQSNQPQHF
16,NA,NA,TRBV7-8,TRBJ2-3,TGTGCCAGCAGCTTAGTCCCAGGGGCGAACACAGATACGCAGTATTTT,CASSLVPGANTDTQYF
14,NA,NA,TRBV5-4,TRBJ2-5,TGTGCCAGCAGTCTATCACACGAAGGGGAGACCCAGTACTTC,CASSLSHEGETQYF
14,NA,NA,TRBV18,TRBJ1-5,TGTGCCAGCTCATCCCAGGGGCATGATCAGCCCCAGCATTTT,CASSSQGHDQPQHF
14,TRBD2,NA,TRBV7-3,TRBJ2-2,TGTGCCAGCAGCTTGACTAGCACGTCCCGGGAGCTGTTTTTT,CASSLTSTSRELFF
13,NA,NA,TRBV7-3,TRBJ2-5,TGTGCCAGCAGCTTATCACCACAAGAGACCCAGTACTTC,CASSLSPQETQYF
13,TRBD1,NA,TRBV29-1,TRBJ1-1,TGCAGCGTTCGACAGGGGATAAACACTGAAGCTTTCTTT,CSVRQGINTEAFF
14,NA,once,TRBV7-9,TRBJ2-1,TGTGCCAGCAGCTTCCGGGACCACGTACTTGAGCAGTTCTTC,CASSFRDHVLEQFF
13,TRBD1,few,TRBV28,TRBJ1-2,TGTGCCAGCAGTTTAGGGACAGATAATGGCTACACCTTC,CASSLGTDNGYTF
15,NA,NA,TRBV9,TRBJ1-5,TGTGCCAGCAGCGTAGGGACCCTGCCCAATCAGCCCCAGCATTTT,CASSVGTLPNQPQHF
16,TRBD1,NA,TRBV19,TRBJ1-5,TGTGCCAGTAGCGCGCCCCCGGGACAGGGGAGTCAGCCCCAGCATTTT,CASSAPPGQGSQPQHF
13,NA,NA,TRBV11-2,TRBJ1-5,TGTGCCAGCAGCTTAGGCCAGAATCAGCCCCAGCATTTT,CASSLGQNQPQHF
14,NA,NA,TRBV28,TRBJ2-3,TGTGCCAGCAGTTTACTGGTAGCAGGAGATACGCAGTATTTT,CASSLLVAGDTQYF
15,NA,NA,TRBV7-6,TRBJ1-5,TGTGCCAGCAGCTTAGACGACGGGTTCAATCAGCCCCAGCATTTT,CASSLDDGFNQPQHF
15,NA,NA,TRBV9,TRBJ2-1,TGTGCCAGCAGCGCGGGGGGCTTTAAGACCAATGAGCAGTTCTTC,CASSAGGFKTNEQFF
14,NA,few,TRBV19,TRBJ1-5,TGTGCCAGTAGTACAACCGGGGGAAATCAGCCCCAGCATTTT,CASSTTGGNQPQHF
14,NA,NA,TRBV6-4,TRBJ2-1,TGTGCCAGCAAACAGGAGGCCTTCGGCAATGAGCAGTTCTTC,CASKQEAFGNEQFF
13,NA,NA,TRBV6-1,TRBJ2-7,TGTGCCAGCAGCAGGGGTGAATCCTACGAGCAGTACTTC,CASSRGESYEQYF
15,TRBD1,NA,TRBV2,TRBJ2-2,TGTGCCAGCAGAAAAGGGACAGAGAACACCGGGGAGCTGTTTTTT,CASRKGTENTGELFF
14,NA,NA,TRBV7-5,TRBJ1-3,TGTGCCAGAAGTCACCGAGGGGCCGGAAACACCATATATTTT,CARSHRGAGNTIYF
14,NA,NA,TRBV9,TRBJ2-3,TGTGCCAGCAGCGTCAGGAGTTCGACAGATACGCAGTATTTT,CASSVRSSTDTQYF
16,TRBD2,NA,TRBV4-1,TRBJ2-2,TGCGCCAGCAGACGAGGCGGACTAGTGAACACCGGGGAGCTGTTTTTT,CASRRGGLVNTGELFF
15,NA,NA,TRBV2,TRBJ1-6,TGTGCCAGCAGTGCGTTACAGGGAGGGAATTCACCCCTCCACTTT,CASSALQGGNSPLHF
13,NA,NA,TRBV9,TRBJ2-2,TGTGCCAGCAGTAGCGGAGCGGTCGGGGAGCTGTTTTTT,CASSSGAVGELFF
13,NA,once,TRBV6-5,TRBJ2-5,TGTGCCAGCAGTCTAAAGGCTCCGGGGGAGCAGTACTTC,CASSLKAPGEQYF
17,NA,few,TRBV5-1,TRBJ2-4,TGCGCCAGCAGCTTGGCCCCGGGGAGATCCGGTAAAAACATTCAGTACTTC,CASSLAPGRSGKNIQYF
14,NA,NA,TRBV7-3,TRBJ2-7,TGTGCCAGCAGCCCCCAGGTTGGGGGCTACGAGCAGTACTTC,CASSPQVGGYEQYF
15,TRBD1,NA,TRBV2,TRBJ2-3,TGTGCCAGCAGAGCCACAGGGGGTCGGGCAGATACGCAGTATTTT,CASRATGGRADTQYF
13,NA,NA,TRBV6-1,TRBJ1-5,TGTGCCAGCACGATACATGGCTGGCAGCCCCAGCATTTT,CASTIHGWQPQHF
16,NA,NA,TRBV5-6,TRBJ2-7,TGTGCCAGCAGCACTCTGGGTTCGGGACAAGCCTACGAGCAGTACTTC,CASSTLGSGQAYEQYF
16,TRBD1,NA,TRBV19,TRBJ1-5,TGTGCCAGTAGTACCCTCGACAGGGGTAAAGAGCAGCCCCAGCATTTT,CASSTLDRGKEQPQHF
15,TRBD1,NA,TRBV19,TRBJ1-5,TGTGCCAGTAGTGGCGGACAGGGAAGAAGTCAGCCCCAGCATTTT,CASSGGQGRSQPQHF
15,TRBD1,NA,TRBV29-1,TRBJ1-2,TGCAGCGTTGCCGGGACAGGGGGCTCGGACTATGGCTACACCTTC,CSVAGTGGSDYGYTF
16,TRBD2,NA,TRBV14,TRBJ2-7,TGTGCCAGCAGCCCCGGACTAGCGGGAGTAGCCTACGAGCAGTACTTC,CASSPGLAGVAYEQYF
13,NA,once,TRBV29-1,TRBJ2-5,TGCAGCGTTGAACGGGGTCGGCGAGAGACCCAGTACTTC,CSVERGRRETQYF
12,NA,once,TRBV29-1,TRBJ2-7,TGCAGCGTTGAGGTCAACTCCTACGAGCAGTACTTC,CSVEVNSYEQYF
14,NA,NA,TRBV28,TRBJ1-4,TGTGCCAGCAGCCCCGGCCGGACAGATGAAAAACTGTTTTTT,CASSPGRTDEKLFF
14,NA,NA,TRBV7-2,TRBJ1-2,TGTGCCAGCAGCTCGTACGGGACAACCTATGGCTACACCTTC,CASSSYGTTYGYTF
15,TRBD1,NA,TRBV19,TRBJ1-2,TGTGCCAGTAGTATAGGTTCGGCAGGGGGATATGGCTACACCTTC,CASSIGSAGGYGYTF
12,NA,once,TRBV6-5,TRBJ2-1,TGTGCCAGCAGGAACAGGGCCAATGAGCAGTTCTTC,CASRNRANEQFF
16,TRBD1,NA,TRBV5-1,TRBJ2-2,TGCGCCAGCAGCAGCGTAACAGGGGGCCTTGCCGGGGAGCTGTTTTTT,CASSSVTGGLAGELFF
16,TRBD1,few,TRBV4-1,TRBJ1-2,TGCGCCAGCAGCCAGACAGGGGGCGCTCCTCGGGGAGGCTACACCTTC,CASSQTGGAPRGGYTF
16,NA,NA,TRBV18,TRBJ2-1,TGTGCCAGCTCGCCGACGGTGGGCAGCTCCTACAATGAGCAGTTCTTC,CASSPTVGSSYNEQFF
16,TRBD1,NA,TRBV5-4,TRBJ2-5,TGTGCCAGCAGCTTGGGAGGACAGGCGGGCGGAGAGACCCAGTACTTC,CASSLGGQAGGETQYF
13,NA,NA,TRBV28,TRBJ2-2,TGTGCCAGCTTTAGCAGGAACACCGGGGAGCTGTTTTTT,CASFSRNTGELFF
15,TRBD1,NA,TRBV2,TRBJ2-7,TGTGCCAGCAGTGAATGGCGACAGGGGTCGGACGAGCAGTACTTC,CASSEWRQGSDEQYF